Described below is a single T cell receptor (beta chain) sequence and its context. This entry is derived from a study of blood T cell repertoires in COVID-19. In the study overall: From the United States, Italy and Spain came samples of acute and convalescent COVID-19. From T cells, B-cell-depleted T cells, or PBMCs came the material, which was cDNA or gDNA.

Enrolled during active infection, Seattle patients were then followed longitudinally. This CDR3 region has 14 residues. Trimming left V 2 bases short and J 1 base short, with 7 bases between. Source study methods: How many nucleated cells were present was estimated from reference gene primer amplification. Measured with immunoSEQ multiplex PCR; TCRdb has only the in-frame clones, and not every one. V and J calls and clone size are copied from that table; D and trimming were computed from the DNA. The data show around 210,000 clones, 84% seen once. The sample comprised peripheral blood. The clonotype originates from a woman of 80 years or more with COVID-19, enrolled during active disease. The chain has TRBV5-3 and TRBJ1-5; D not certain. TRBV5-3 is an open reading frame whose function is uncertain. The CDR3 nucleotides read TGTGCCAGAAGCTTCGGCGGCAGCAATCAGCCCCAGCATTTT. Translating it yields CARSFGGSNQPQHF.